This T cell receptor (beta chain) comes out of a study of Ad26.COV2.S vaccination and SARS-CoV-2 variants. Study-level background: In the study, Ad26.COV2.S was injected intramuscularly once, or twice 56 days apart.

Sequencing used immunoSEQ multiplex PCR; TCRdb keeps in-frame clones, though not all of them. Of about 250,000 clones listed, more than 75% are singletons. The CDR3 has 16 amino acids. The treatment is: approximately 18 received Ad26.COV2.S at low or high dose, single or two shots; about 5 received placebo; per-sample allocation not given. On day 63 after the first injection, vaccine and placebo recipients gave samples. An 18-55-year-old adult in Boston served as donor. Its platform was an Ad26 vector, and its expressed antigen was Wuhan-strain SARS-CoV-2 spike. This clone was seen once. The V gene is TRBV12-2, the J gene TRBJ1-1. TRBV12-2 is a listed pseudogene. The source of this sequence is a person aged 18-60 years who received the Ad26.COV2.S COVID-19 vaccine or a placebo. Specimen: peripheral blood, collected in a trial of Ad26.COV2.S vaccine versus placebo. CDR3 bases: TGTGCAAGTCGCTTAGGGGGGGCCGAGTCTATCACTGAAGCTTTCTTT. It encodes CASRLGGAESITEAFF.